This TCR beta chain was profiled in a study of lymphopenia after photon versus proton radiotherapy. The study, taken as a whole, reports: Post-nadir TCR diversity decline inversely tracked overall survival among those who died. After the lymphocyte nadir, photon-treated repertoires showed oligoclonal expansion, especially of CD8+ Temra cells. Proton therapy kept repertoires fairly stable, unlike photons, which gained effector/memory cells.

A note on this clone: Its antigen is not identified.

Using immunoSEQ multiplex PCR, the repertoire was profiled, and TCRdb retains in-frame clones only, with some absent. This table holds roughly 23,000 clones, 85% to 95% found once. The length of the CDR3 is 17 residues. Germline lookup yields CDR1 SGHTA and CDR2 FQGNSA. V lost 3 bases, J lost 0 bases, and 6 bases stayed unmatched. The clonotype originates from a woman aged 70-85 years with pancreatic cancer. Some clones in this sample may be carry-over from other donors' samples. The gene calls are TRBV7-2 and TRBJ2-7, with TRBD2 identical over 12 bases. The sample in question was peripheral blood, obtained from a patient treated with proton-based radiotherapy. The CDR3 DNA follows: TGTGCCAGCAGCTTGTGGGTGACTAGCGGGAGCTCCTACGAGCAGTACTTC. Amino acid sequence: CASSLWVTSGSSYEQYF.